A selection of T cell receptor beta chains follows, all from one sample in a study of T cells in Graves' hyperthyroidism and ophthalmopathy. Via MiXCR, TCRdb re-called the multiplex PCR reads, giving one row per CDR3 protein. The sample consists of around 340,000 distinct CDR3 sequences, about 17% of them appearing once. Sequencing was done on a sample of blood. The receptor source for this set is a woman aged 25 to 39 with Graves' hyperthyroidism that later progressed to Graves' ophthalmopathy. CDR3s include the opening cysteine and the closing phenylalanine or tryptophan. The D gene is left open where the match is weak. A clone size is listed for some rows: how often the clone was seen (once, few, many), or a class if it is expanded.

>.|TRBJ1-1|TRBV6-1|many
CATRRPGLTEAFF
TGTGCCACCCGTCGCCCTGGGTTGACTGAAGCTTTCTTT
>TRBD2|TRBJ2-7|TRBV6-2/TRBV6-3|.
CASSLRLAGPYEQYF
TGTGCCAGCAGCCTACGACTAGCGGGACCCTACGAGCAGTACTTC
>TRBD1|TRBJ1-1|TRBV11-3|.
CASSSIQGARGTEAFF
TGTGCCAGCAGCTCAATACAGGGGGCAAGGGGCACTGAAGCTTTCTTT
>TRBD2|TRBJ2-1|TRBV12-3/TRBV12-4|.
CASSTSGAGDEQFF
TGTGCCAGCAGTACTAGCGGGGCAGGGGATGAGCAGTTCTTC
>.|TRBJ1-1|TRBV5-1|.
CASSLGWGVVTEAFF
TGCGCCAGCAGCTTGGGGTGGGGGGTAGTCACTGAAGCTTTCTTT
>TRBD2|TRBJ2-1|TRBV5-1|.
CASRTSGPKSSSYNEQFF
TGCGCCAGCAGAACTAGCGGGCCCAAGTCGAGCTCCTACAATGAGCAGTTCTTC
>.|TRBJ2-3|TRBV27|few
CASSFLEGSTQYF
TGTGCCAGCAGTTTTCTGGAAGGCTCCACGCAGTATTTT
>.|TRBJ2-1|TRBV20-1|.
CSASLDRSYNEQFF
TGCAGTGCTAGCCTAGACAGGAGTTACAATGAGCAGTTCTTC
>.|TRBJ2-3|TRBV7-9|.
CASSLAASTDTQYF
TGTGCCAGCAGCTTAGCGGCAAGCACAGATACGCAGTATTTT
>.|TRBJ2-7|TRBV27|.
CATKKTENYEQYF
TGTGCCACCAAGAAGACAGAGAACTACGAGCAGTACTTC
>.|TRBJ2-3|TRBV29-1|many
CSVKITDTQYF
TGCAGCGTTAAAATCACAGATACGCAGTATTTT
>TRBD2|TRBJ2-1|TRBV11-2|many
CASSSSRRGNRGEQFF
TGTGCCAGCAGCTCCTCGCGGCGGGGGAACCGTGGTGAGCAGTTCTTC
>.|TRBJ1-2|TRBV11-2|.
CASSSIFPDLYDYTF
TGTGCCAGCAGCTCTATCTTTCCCGACCTCTATGACTACACCTTC
>.|TRBJ1-1|TRBV7-9|many
CASSSNAGNAEAFF
TGTGCCAGCAGCTCTAACGCAGGGAACGCTGAAGCTTTCTTT
>TRBD2|TRBJ2-5|TRBV18|many
CASSPSGGQETQYF
TGTGCCAGCTCACCAAGCGGGGGGCAAGAGACCCAGTACTTC
>TRBD1|TRBJ1-3|TRBV5-1|many
CASSSGQGDTIYF
TGCGCCAGCAGCTCTGGACAGGGGGACACCATATATTTT
>TRBD1|TRBJ2-7|TRBV11-2|many
CASSLDITGESAYEQYF
TGTGCCAGCAGCTTAGATATAACAGGGGAATCCGCCTACGAGCAGTACTTC
>.|TRBJ2-1|TRBV11-1|many
CASSLSQYNEQFF
TGTGCCAGCAGCTTAAGTCAATACAATGAGCAGTTCTTC
>.|TRBJ2-6|TRBV6-1|many
CASSERASGANVLTF
TGTGCCAGCAGTGAACGGGCCTCTGGGGCCAACGTCCTGACTTTC
>TRBD2|TRBJ2-3|TRBV2|many
CASGLAGRDTQYF
TGTGCCAGCGGACTAGCGGGACGAGATACGCAGTATTTT
>.|TRBJ2-7|TRBV29-1|few
CSVEKATDGSYEQYF
TGCAGCGTTGAAAAGGCAACCGACGGCTCCTACGAGCAGTACTTC
>.|TRBJ1-1|TRBV5-6|.
CASSFFVLTEAFF
TGTGCCAGCAGCTTCTTTGTCCTCACTGAAGCTTTCTTT
>.|TRBJ1-2|TRBV5-1|many
CASSLDWDGYTF
TGCGCCAGCAGCTTGGATTGGGACGGCTACACCTTC
>.|TRBJ2-7|TRBV12-3/TRBV12-4|many
CASSHHPDRDYEQYF
TGTGCCAGCAGTCATCATCCGGACAGAGACTACGAGCAGTACTTC
>.|TRBJ2-6|TRBV5-5|many
CASSFPGGANVLTF
TGTGCCAGCAGCTTCCCGGGCGGGGCCAACGTCCTGACTTTC
>.|TRBJ1-6|TRBV5-1|many
CASSPGGTNSPLHF
TGCGCCAGCTCGCCCGGCGGGACGAATTCACCCCTCCACTTT
>TRBD2|TRBJ2-7|TRBV5-1|many
CASSLGLAEPYEQYF
TGCGCCAGCAGCTTGGGCCTAGCGGAACCTTACGAGCAGTACTTC
>.|TRBJ2-1|TRBV5-8|few
CASSLNVGGPNEQFF
TGTGCCAGCAGCTTGAATGTGGGGGGGCCGAATGAGCAGTTCTTC
>.|TRBJ1-1|TRBV11-1|many
CASSPAKGTEAFF
TGTGCCAGCAGCCCTGCGAAGGGCACTGAAGCTTTCTTT
>.|TRBJ1-4|TRBV6-1|.
CASRTGLYEKLFF
TGTGCCAGCAGAACAGGGTTGTACGAAAAACTGTTTTTT
>.|TRBJ2-2|TRBV29-1|.
CSVAGRGSVRAGNRGELFF
TGCAGCGTAGCCGGTCGGGGTTCGGTTAGGGCCGGGAACCGGGGGGAGCTGTTTTTT
>.|TRBJ1-3|TRBV7-9|.
CASSLAPVSTNSGNTIYF
TGCGCCAGCAGCTTAGCGCCCGTTAGCACCAACTCTGGAAACACCATATATTTT
>TRBD1|TRBJ2-3|TRBV28|many
CASRSTGAPVTDTQYF
TGTGCCAGCAGGTCGACAGGGGCCCCCGTCACAGATACGCAGTATTTT
>.|TRBJ2-7|TRBV2|.
CASRSRREGSYEQYF
TGTGCCAGCAGGTCACGGCGTGAAGGCTCCTACGAGCAGTACTTC
>.|TRBJ2-5|TRBV30|many
CAWSRSGETQYF
TGTGCCTGGAGTCGTAGCGGAGAGACCCAGTACTTC
>TRBD1|TRBJ1-1|TRBV3-1|many
CASSEDRGLNTEAFF
TGTGCCAGCAGCGAGGACAGGGGATTGAACACTGAAGCTTTCTTT
>.|TRBJ1-1|TRBV28|many
CASRQGGTEAFF
TGTGCCAGCAGGCAGGGTGGCACTGAAGCTTTCTTT
>.|TRBJ2-5|TRBV11-3|.
CASSPASRTKETQYF
TGTGCCAGCTCACCAGCCTCACGGACTAAAGAGACCCAGTACTTC
>.|TRBJ2-1|TRBV4-1|few
CASSPSVVGRGSYNEQFF
TGCGCCAGCAGCCCAAGCGTCGTCGGCAGGGGCTCCTACAATGAGCAGTTCTTC
>.|TRBJ1-1|TRBV28|many
CASSLSTENTEAFF
TGTGCCAGCAGTTTGTCGACGGAAAACACTGAAGCTTTCTTT